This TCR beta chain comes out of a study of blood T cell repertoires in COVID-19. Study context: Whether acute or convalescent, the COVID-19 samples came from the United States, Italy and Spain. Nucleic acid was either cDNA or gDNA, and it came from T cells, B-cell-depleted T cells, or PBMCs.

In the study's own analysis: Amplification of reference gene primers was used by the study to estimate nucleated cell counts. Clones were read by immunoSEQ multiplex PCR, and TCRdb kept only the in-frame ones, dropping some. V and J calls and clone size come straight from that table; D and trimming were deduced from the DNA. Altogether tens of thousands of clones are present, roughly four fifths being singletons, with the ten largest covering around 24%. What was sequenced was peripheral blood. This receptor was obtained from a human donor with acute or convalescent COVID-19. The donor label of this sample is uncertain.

CDR3 sequence (DNA): TGTGCCAGCAGTGAAGGTTGGGGCGGAGTTGGGGTTGATACGCAGTATTTT. Its translation is CASSEGWGGVGVDTQYF. The chain has TRBV6-1 and TRBJ2-3; tentative D call: TRBD1 (5 bases). Germline CDR1 reads MNHNS; CDR2 reads SASEGT. Trimming cost V 1 base and J 6 bases, with 20 bases left between them. This CDR3 contains 17 residues.